Following are 19 T cell receptor beta chains from one sample sequenced in a study of cytomegalovirus exposure and HLA in healthy donors. Primers for the PCR totalled 60 Vbeta and 13 Jbeta. Profiling relied on immunoSEQ multiplex PCR, and the TCRdb table lists in-frame clones only, not all of them. The sample lists roughly 13,000 clones, around 60% occurring once. The sequenced sample was PBMCs. The receptors here all came from a woman between 50 and 59 years old in good health and CMV-seropositive.

The chain couples TRBV27 to TRBJ1-1; no definite D call. The CDR3 is 11 residues long. Germline V gene data show CDR1 as MNHEY and CDR2 as SMNVEV (reference sequence). The V end lost 4 bases, the J end lost 6 bases, and 6 bases lay between the germline ends. The CDR3 reads CASSSGSEAFF. CDR3 nucleotides: TGTGCCAGCAGTTCCGGGTCTGAAGCTTTCTTT.

This rearrangement joins TRBV7-2 to TRBJ1-5; 8 bases match TRBD1. The CDR3 is 14 residues long. Germline V gives CDR1 SGHTA, CDR2 FQGNSA. V gave up 4 bases and J gave up 4 bases; unmatched junction bases: 3. The CDR3 loop is CASSSGQVNQPQHF. The CDR3 DNA reads as TGTGCCAGCAGCTCGGGACAGGTAAATCAGCCCCAGCATTTT.

The rearrangement uses TRBV4-2 and TRBJ1-4; perhaps TRBD1 as D (5 bases). V was trimmed by 4 bases and J by 5 bases, leaving 14 bases between them. The CDR3 consists of 15 residues. The V gene's germline CDR1 is LGHNA and CDR2 YNFKEQ. The CDR3 is CASSREGRENEKLFF. In DNA form, the CDR3 reads TGTGCCAGCAGCCGGGAGGGGCGCGAGAATGAAAAACTGTTTTTT.

This CDR3 is CAWSGTGYEQYF. CDR3 coding DNA: TGTGCCTGGAGTGGGACTGGCTACGAGCAGTACTTC. The chain recombines TRBV30 with TRBJ2-7, with D perhaps matching TRBD2 (5 bases). Trimming took 1 base from V and 3 from J, leaving 7 bases between them. The CDR3 sequence is 12 residues long. Germline CDR1 GTSNPN, CDR2 SVGIG (reference sequence).

The chain uses TRBV18 and TRBJ1-5; no reliable D call. Germline CDR1 reads KGHSH; CDR2 reads LQKENI. This CDR3 has 13 residues. V lost 4 bases and J lost 5, with 9 bases in between. Here the CDR3 reads CASSQLPDQPQHF. DNA of the CDR3: TGTGCCAGCTCACAACTCCCGGATCAGCCCCAGCATTTT.

This clone was observed a handful of times. This sequence joins TRBV6-5 and TRBJ2-4, with D uncertain. V lost 10 bases to trimming and J lost 12 bases, with 16 bases between them. The CDR3 has 11 amino acids. Germline loops: CDR1 MNHEY, CDR2 SVGAGI. DNA for the CDR3: TGTGCCACCGGTCGCCTCGATGATCAGTACTTC. This sequence encodes CATGRLDDQYF.

The CDR3 nucleotides read TGCGCCAGCAGCCAAGGAGCGGGAGAGACAGAGACCCAGTACTTC. This translates into CASSQGAGETETQYF. This rearrangement joins TRBV4-3 to TRBJ2-5, with 8 bases fitting TRBD2. This CDR3 comprises 15 residues. The J segment lost 4 bases and the V segment lost 1 base, leaving 5 bases of the junction unmatched. Looked up from germline, CDR1 is LGHNA and CDR2 is YSLEER.

This clone has a single count. The chain has TRBV10-1 and TRBJ2-7, with TRBD1 matching 8 bases. This CDR3 region has 15 residues. V gave up 6 bases and J gave up 4 bases; unmatched junction bases: 11. Germline V gene lookup returns CDR1 WNHNN and CDR2 SYGVQD (reference sequence). The CDR3 loop is CASRSTGGCFYEQYF. In DNA form, the CDR3 reads TGCGCCAGCAGGTCAACAGGGGGATGCTTTTACGAGCAGTACTTC.

The chain couples TRBV29-1 to TRBJ1-1, with TRBD1 identical over 7 bases. The CDR3 loop spans 16 amino acids. Per germline, CDR1 SQVTM and CDR2 ANQGSEA. V shed 4 bases, J shed 1 base, and the junction held 12 bases outside the gene matches. CDR3: CSVGGDREKWNTEAFF. In nucleotides, the CDR3 is TGCAGCGTTGGGGGAGACAGGGAAAAATGGAACACTGAAGCTTTCTTT.

The chain uses TRBV7-2 and TRBJ2-1; the D is unclear. The CDR3 length is 13 residues. Germline CDR1 and CDR2: SGHTA and FQGNSA. V shed 5 bases and J shed 5 bases, with 10 bases lying between them. The CDR3 DNA reads TGTGCCAGCAGCCACCCGGTACACAATGAGCAGTTCTTC. Its protein product is CASSHPVHNEQFF.

Only a few counts were recorded for this clone. This chain connects TRBV30 to TRBJ2-1; no reliable D call. The CDR3 contains 11 residues. CDR1 is GTSNPN, CDR2 SVGIG, per germline (reference sequence). The V and J ends lost 4 bases and 5 bases respectively, with 6 bases between them. This chain's CDR3 is CAWTGNNEQFF. DNA of the CDR3: TGTGCCTGGACAGGAAACAATGAGCAGTTCTTC.

V usage is TRBV7-9 and J usage is TRBJ2-2; perhaps TRBD1 as D (5 bases). The V end was cut by 5 bases, the J end by 4 bases, with 11 bases between. The germline V gene has CDR1 SEHNR and CDR2 FQNEAQ (reference sequence). The CDR3 is 14 amino acids. The chain's CDR3 is CASSPTDTTGELFF. As DNA, the CDR3 is TGTGCCAGCAGCCCGACAGATACCACCGGGGAGCTGTTTTTT.

V usage is TRBV29-1 and J usage is TRBJ1-1; tentative D call: TRBD1 (5 bases). The germline gives CDR1 SQVTM, CDR2 ANQGSEA. CDR3 size: 10 residues. V was shortened by 4 bases and J by 8 bases, with 8 bases between the two germline ends. The CDR3 sequence: CSVATAEAFF. The CDR3 region has the DNA TGCAGCGTTGCGACAGCCGAAGCTTTCTTT.

This clone was detected a few times. The chain combines TRBV6-6 with TRBJ1-1; D may be TRBD1 (5 bases). CDR3 size: 12 residues. CDR1 and CDR2 (germline): MNHNY, SVGAGI (reference sequence). V gave up 10 bases and J gave up 0 bases, with 9 bases separating them. Here the CDR3 reads CATGGLNTEAFF. The CDR3 DNA reads TGTGCCACCGGGGGACTGAACACTGAAGCTTTCTTT.

The genes are TRBV30 and TRBJ2-3; 8 bases agree with TRBD1. This CDR3 has 15 residues. The germline CDR1 and CDR2 sequences are GTSNPN and SVGIG (reference sequence). V dropped 0 bases and J dropped 2; count of bases not matched to a gene: 4. CDR3 amino acids: CAWSVSGQATDTQYF. The CDR3 nucleotides are TGTGCCTGGAGTGTATCGGGACAGGCCACAGATACGCAGTATTTT.

In this sample, this clone turned up a few times. This chain uses TRBV6-5 with TRBJ2-1; 13 bases line up with TRBD2. Trimming cost V 6 bases and J 5 bases; bases outside gene matches: 4. The CDR3 contains 15 residues. From germline, CDR1 is MNHEY and CDR2 SVGAGI. The CDR3 DNA reads TGTGCCAGCAGCCCGGGACTAGCGGGGCACAATGAGCAGTTCTTC. Amino acid sequence: CASSPGLAGHNEQFF.

This clone was found a few times. This chain joins TRBV29-1 and TRBJ2-7; 8 bases fit TRBD1. J lost 0 bases, V lost 3 bases, and 7 bases had no gene match. This CDR3 is 15 amino acids long. Germline V lookup: CDR1 SQVTM, CDR2 ANQGSEA. The CDR3 nucleotides are TGCAGCGTTGATCCTCAGGGGGCCTACTCCTACGAGCAGTACTTC. This encodes CSVDPQGAYSYEQYF.

The chain combines TRBV4-2 with TRBJ2-3, with D possibly being TRBD2 (6 bases). The CDR3 covers 15 residues. The ends were cut back, 4 bases at V and 4 bases at J, with 15 bases in the middle. Germline assignment: CDR1 LGHNA and CDR2 YNFKEQ. Written as DNA, the CDR3 is TGTGCCAGCAGCCCCCTCCGCGGGGCCCCAGATACGCAGTATTTT. Protein sequence: CASSPLRGAPDTQYF.

The chain combines TRBV30 with TRBJ1-1, with D unclear. The V gene's germline CDR1 is GTSNPN and CDR2 SVGIG (reference sequence). V lost 4 bases and J 5 bases, leaving 14 bases between the germline ends. The CDR3 sequence is 13 residues long. CDR3: CAWKGAAGTEAFF. In DNA form, the CDR3 reads TGTGCCTGGAAGGGTGCAGCGGGGACTGAAGCTTTCTTT.